This T cell receptor beta chain is from a study of blood T cell repertoires in COVID-19. Study background: T cells, B-cell-depleted T cells, or PBMCs supplied cDNA or gDNA.

Seattle researchers signed up patients amid active infection and tracked them longitudinally. Libraries were prepared by immunoSEQ multiplex PCR; TCRdb keeps only in-frame clonotypes and omits some of them. This sample has 300,000 to 450,000 clones, with more than 75% found just once. The ends were cut back, 6 bases at V and 8 bases at J, with 11 bases in the middle. Germline V lookup: CDR1 SGHDT, CDR2 YYEEEE. There are 11 residues in the CDR3. This rearrangement joins TRBV5-6 to TRBJ1-2; TRBD1 might be the D (5 bases). Sequenced: peripheral blood. This receptor was obtained from a woman aged 55-69 years with COVID-19, enrolled during active disease. CDR3 sequence reads: CASTLGGGYTF. The CDR3 bases are TGTGCCAGCACTCTGGGGGGAGGCTACACCTTC.